This is a list of T cell receptor beta chains from one sample in a study of early T cells in non-severe SARS-CoV-2 infection. In TCRdb, the 5' RACE reads were re-called with MiXCR into one record per CDR3 protein. The sample yields 32,000 or so distinct CDR3 sequences, 5% to 6% seen once. Sequenced material: whole blood. All receptors derive from an adult who was a healthcare worker with PCR-confirmed SARS-CoV-2 infection or an uninfected control (not recorded which). The CDR3 runs from the conserved cysteine through the conserved F or W. The order of the fields is clone size, J gene, V gene, CDR3 protein. Expanded clones get a size class; other rows say once, few or many, or leave the size out.

size: .; J: TRBJ2-5; V: TRBV9; CDR3: CASSVGADQETQYF
size: many; J: TRBJ1-4; V: TRBV5-5; CDR3: CASSFRSNEKLFF
size: many; J: TRBJ2-3; V: TRBV6-1; CDR3: CASSGAARTDTQYF
size: few; J: TRBJ2-7; V: TRBV4-3; CDR3: CASSQDGRTGYEQYF
size: many; J: TRBJ2-7; V: TRBV6-1; CDR3: CASSWTGESYEQYF
size: many; J: TRBJ1-6; V: TRBV7-9; CDR3: CASSLEQYNSPLHF
size: many; J: TRBJ1-3; V: TRBV12-3/TRBV12-4; CDR3: CASRPSGANGNTIYF
size: .; J: TRBJ2-7; V: TRBV7-6; CDR3: CASRPGLAAGSEQYF
size: many; J: TRBJ2-2; V: TRBV6-2/TRBV6-3; CDR3: CASSYVGELFF
size: .; J: TRBJ2-5; V: TRBV28; CDR3: CASSRRGLDRETQYF
size: .; J: TRBJ2-1; V: TRBV6-5; CDR3: CASSRAGRGEVEQFF
size: many; J: TRBJ2-1; V: TRBV14; CDR3: CASSQVRDHPGNEQFF
size: many; J: TRBJ2-2; V: TRBV14; CDR3: CASSQVTVVGELFF
size: few; J: TRBJ2-1; V: TRBV6-5; CDR3: CASRDPGTYNEQFF
size: many; J: TRBJ1-5; V: TRBV12-3/TRBV12-4; CDR3: CASSRVENQPQHF
size: many; J: TRBJ1-1; V: TRBV12-5; CDR3: CASGSRAFF
size: many; J: TRBJ2-5; V: TRBV7-2; CDR3: CASSRTWETQYF
size: many; J: TRBJ1-5; V: TRBV10-2; CDR3: CASRRTGEGQPQHF
size: many; J: TRBJ2-5; V: TRBV15; CDR3: CATQTGHGPETQYF
size: many; J: TRBJ1-6; V: TRBV4-1; CDR3: CASSQGALNSPLHF
size: .; J: TRBJ1-3; V: TRBV15; CDR3: CATSSDIWSNTIYF
size: .; J: TRBJ2-2; V: TRBV6-2/TRBV6-3; CDR3: CASSPLVSGGDTGELFF
size: many; J: TRBJ2-1; V: TRBV19; CDR3: CATGTDYNEQFF
size: many; J: TRBJ2-7; V: TRBV7-2; CDR3: CASSLSTGRYYEQYF
size: many; J: TRBJ2-3; V: TRBV7-9; CDR3: CASSLRDGRTDTQYF
size: many; J: TRBJ1-3; V: TRBV20-1; CDR3: CSASGPENTIYF
size: .; J: TRBJ2-1; V: TRBV11-2; CDR3: CASSLGTSGVVYEQFF
size: .; J: TRBJ2-3; V: TRBV2; CDR3: CASSEVGHVFDTQYF
size: many; J: TRBJ2-3; V: TRBV7-7; CDR3: CASSPDSLTDTQYF
size: many; J: TRBJ1-3; V: TRBV4-3; CDR3: CASSQDIWGQNTIYF
size: .; J: TRBJ1-5; V: TRBV5-8; CDR3: CASRPRERHSNQPQHF
size: many; J: TRBJ1-5; V: TRBV5-1; CDR3: CASSLDEGMGQPQHF
size: .; J: TRBJ2-5; V: TRBV5-1; CDR3: CASSFAGQETQYF
size: few; J: TRBJ2-1; V: TRBV15; CDR3: CATSRDYAGAYNEQFF
size: many; J: TRBJ2-3; V: TRBV29-1; CDR3: CSVEARSGTQYF
size: many; J: TRBJ1-2; V: TRBV7-9; CDR3: CASSSGAAYGYTF
size: few; J: TRBJ2-1; V: TRBV18; CDR3: CASSLTRQGGGYNEQFF